The rows below give T cell receptor beta chains drawn from one sample of a study of blood T cell repertoires in COVID-19. Here immunoSEQ multiplex PCR was the method, and the copy in TCRdb shows in-frame clones only, minus some. Among 130,000 or so clones listed, about 86% were seen once. Sequenced: peripheral blood. The receptors here all came from a woman aged 55-70 years with acute or convalescent COVID-19. The CDR3 runs from the conserved cysteine through the conserved F or W. Each record gives: D gene, V gene, clone size, J gene, CDR3 protein, CDR3 DNA. The D gene is left open where the match is weak. Expanded clones are given a class, and other clones once, few, many or no size at all.

d_call: TRBD2
v_call: TRBV6-2/TRBV6-3
clone_size: few
j_call: TRBJ2-1
cdr3_aa: CASSFGGSGGAYNEQFF
cdr3_nt: TGTGCCAGCAGCTTCGGGGGGAGCGGGGGAGCCTACAATGAGCAGTTCTTC

d_call: -
v_call: TRBV19
clone_size: -
j_call: TRBJ1-2
cdr3_aa: CASSREGPTTYGYTF
cdr3_nt: TGTGCCAGTAGTCGGGAGGGCCCTACGACCTATGGCTACACCTTC

d_call: TRBD2
v_call: TRBV5-1
clone_size: -
j_call: TRBJ2-5
cdr3_aa: CASSLGFSGGTQETQYF
cdr3_nt: TGCGCCAGCAGCTTGGGATTTAGCGGGGGGACCCAAGAGACCCAGTACTTC

d_call: TRBD1
v_call: TRBV5-1
clone_size: -
j_call: TRBJ1-3
cdr3_aa: CASSLYRGYSGNTIYF
cdr3_nt: TGCGCCAGCAGCTTATACAGGGGATACTCTGGAAACACCATATATTTT

d_call: TRBD2
v_call: TRBV4-2
clone_size: once
j_call: TRBJ2-3
cdr3_aa: CASSQGRGEDTQYF
cdr3_nt: TGTGCCAGCAGCCAAGGGCGGGGGGAAGATACGCAGTATTTT

d_call: -
v_call: TRBV2
clone_size: -
j_call: TRBJ2-1
cdr3_aa: CAIEEGTGSNEQFF
cdr3_nt: TGTGCCATCGAGGAGGGGACGGGATCAAATGAGCAGTTCTTC

d_call: -
v_call: TRBV18
clone_size: few
j_call: TRBJ1-3
cdr3_aa: CASSPFTGPAGNTIYF
cdr3_nt: TGTGCCAGCTCACCATTTACAGGGCCGGCTGGAAACACCATATATTTT

d_call: -
v_call: TRBV14
clone_size: -
j_call: TRBJ1-1
cdr3_aa: CASSQDQRYTEAFF
cdr3_nt: TGTGCCAGCAGCCAAGATCAACGGTACACTGAAGCTTTCTTT

d_call: -
v_call: TRBV6-6
clone_size: -
j_call: TRBJ1-5
cdr3_aa: CASSYSPPTLSNF
cdr3_nt: TGTGCCAGCAGTTACTCGCCCCCCACTCTTAGCAATTTT

d_call: TRBD1
v_call: TRBV19
clone_size: -
j_call: TRBJ2-7
cdr3_aa: CASSIWGTGDYEQYF
cdr3_nt: TGTGCCAGTAGTATATGGGGGACAGGGGATTACGAGCAGTACTTC

d_call: TRBD1
v_call: TRBV19
clone_size: -
j_call: TRBJ1-6
cdr3_aa: CASSTQPGTGGSPLHF
cdr3_nt: TGTGCCAGTAGTACACAACCCGGGACAGGAGGTTCACCCCTCCACTTT

d_call: -
v_call: TRBV30
clone_size: -
j_call: TRBJ1-4
cdr3_aa: CAWSVGGTNEKLFF
cdr3_nt: TGTGCCTGGAGTGTGGGGGGTACGAATGAAAAACTGTTTTTT

d_call: -
v_call: TRBV30
clone_size: -
j_call: TRBJ1-2
cdr3_aa: CAYTFGGGAFGYTF
cdr3_nt: TGTGCCTACACATTCGGGGGGGGCGCCTTTGGCTACACCTTC

d_call: TRBD1
v_call: TRBV28
clone_size: -
j_call: TRBJ1-2
cdr3_aa: CASNPGQGGGYTF
cdr3_nt: TGTGCCAGCAACCCGGGACAGGGTGGCGGCTACACCTTC

d_call: -
v_call: TRBV18
clone_size: -
j_call: TRBJ2-5
cdr3_aa: CASSRPSDIKETQYF
cdr3_nt: TGTGCCAGCTCACGACCCTCGGACATTAAAGAGACCCAGTACTTC

d_call: TRBD1
v_call: TRBV7-9
clone_size: -
j_call: TRBJ1-1
cdr3_aa: CASSLAPPRGRDEAFF
cdr3_nt: TGTGCCAGCAGCTTAGCCCCTCCCAGGGGGCGCGATGAAGCTTTCTTT

d_call: TRBD1
v_call: TRBV14
clone_size: -
j_call: TRBJ2-2
cdr3_aa: CASRGQGAAGELFF
cdr3_nt: TGTGCCAGCAGAGGACAGGGGGCCGCCGGGGAGCTGTTTTTT

d_call: -
v_call: TRBV19
clone_size: -
j_call: TRBJ2-7
cdr3_aa: CASSYRGGEQYF
cdr3_nt: TGTGCCAGTAGTTACAGGGGAGGCGAGCAGTACTTC

d_call: -
v_call: TRBV6-5
clone_size: -
j_call: TRBJ2-7
cdr3_aa: CASSGQPVYEQYF
cdr3_nt: TGTGCCAGCAGCGGACAGCCCGTCTACGAGCAGTACTTC

d_call: TRBD2
v_call: TRBV30
clone_size: -
j_call: TRBJ2-7
cdr3_aa: CASGTSGGAYEQYF
cdr3_nt: TGTGCCTCAGGGACTAGCGGGGGGGCCTACGAGCAGTACTTC

d_call: -
v_call: TRBV19
clone_size: -
j_call: TRBJ1-1
cdr3_aa: CASSIDRQGAEAFF
cdr3_nt: TGTGCCAGTAGTATAGATCGCCAGGGCGCTGAAGCTTTCTTT

d_call: TRBD1
v_call: TRBV6-6
clone_size: once
j_call: TRBJ2-7
cdr3_aa: CASSYSGTGISYEQYF
cdr3_nt: TGTGCCAGCAGTTACTCAGGGACAGGGATATCCTACGAGCAGTACTTC

d_call: -
v_call: TRBV6-2/TRBV6-3
clone_size: once
j_call: TRBJ2-1
cdr3_aa: CASSYSDLNNEQFF
cdr3_nt: TGTGCCAGCAGTTACTCGGACTTAAACAATGAGCAGTTCTTC

d_call: -
v_call: TRBV13
clone_size: -
j_call: TRBJ2-3
cdr3_aa: CASSFTTKWTDTQYF
cdr3_nt: TGTGCCAGCAGCTTTACTACAAAGTGGACAGATACGCAGTATTTT

d_call: -
v_call: TRBV6-2/TRBV6-3
clone_size: -
j_call: TRBJ1-2
cdr3_aa: CASSFGADSYGYTF
cdr3_nt: TGTGCCAGCAGTTTTGGAGCCGACAGCTATGGCTACACCTTC

d_call: TRBD2
v_call: TRBV13
clone_size: -
j_call: TRBJ2-2
cdr3_aa: CASSLQRGGLWTGELFF
cdr3_nt: TGTGCCAGCAGCTTACAGCGGGGGGGGCTGTGGACCGGGGAGCTGTTTTTT

d_call: TRBD1
v_call: TRBV6-2/TRBV6-3
clone_size: -
j_call: TRBJ1-6
cdr3_aa: CASSSWQGADKDSPLHF
cdr3_nt: TGTGCCAGCAGTTCCTGGCAGGGGGCGGACAAGGATTCACCCCTCCACTTT

d_call: -
v_call: TRBV15
clone_size: -
j_call: TRBJ1-4
cdr3_aa: CATSREGVGTIGEKLFF
cdr3_nt: TGTGCCACCAGCAGAGAGGGTGTAGGGACTATCGGTGAAAAACTGTTTTTT

d_call: -
v_call: TRBV27
clone_size: -
j_call: TRBJ1-1
cdr3_aa: CASSLRGSNTEAFF
cdr3_nt: TGTGCCAGCAGTCTCAGGGGTTCTAACACTGAAGCTTTCTTT

d_call: TRBD2
v_call: TRBV9
clone_size: -
j_call: TRBJ2-7
cdr3_aa: CASSGGGTYYEQYF
cdr3_nt: TGTGCCAGCAGCGGCGGGGGGACATACTACGAGCAGTACTTC

d_call: TRBD1
v_call: TRBV24-1
clone_size: -
j_call: TRBJ2-5
cdr3_aa: CATSGPGTVEETQYF
cdr3_nt: TGTGCCACCAGTGGTCCCGGGACAGTTGAAGAGACCCAGTACTTC

d_call: TRBD1
v_call: TRBV9
clone_size: once
j_call: TRBJ2-1
cdr3_aa: CASSPGQGDYNEQFF
cdr3_nt: TGTGCCAGCAGCCCGGGACAGGGGGACTACAATGAGCAGTTCTTC

d_call: -
v_call: TRBV11-1
clone_size: -
j_call: TRBJ1-2
cdr3_aa: CASSLRESGYTF
cdr3_nt: TGTGCCAGCAGCTTACGGGAAAGCGGCTACACCTTC

d_call: -
v_call: TRBV6-5
clone_size: once
j_call: TRBJ2-1
cdr3_aa: CASRIPGNIYNEQFF
cdr3_nt: TGTGCCAGCAGGATACCAGGGAATATTTACAATGAGCAGTTCTTC

d_call: TRBD1
v_call: TRBV2
clone_size: -
j_call: TRBJ1-2
cdr3_aa: CASSRGRGPNYGYTF
cdr3_nt: TGTGCCAGCAGTAGGGGCAGGGGGCCTAACTATGGCTACACCTTC

d_call: TRBD1
v_call: TRBV4-1
clone_size: -
j_call: TRBJ1-5
cdr3_aa: CASSQEHRDRVNQPQHF
cdr3_nt: TGCGCCAGCAGCCAAGAACACCGGGACAGGGTTAATCAGCCCCAGCATTTT

d_call: TRBD1
v_call: TRBV12-3/TRBV12-4
clone_size: -
j_call: TRBJ2-7
cdr3_aa: CASSFDTGQGSSF
cdr3_nt: TGTGCCAGCAGTTTTGATACGGGACAGGGTTCCTCCTTC

d_call: -
v_call: TRBV29-1
clone_size: -
j_call: TRBJ2-3
cdr3_aa: CSVPGLPDTQYF
cdr3_nt: TGCAGCGTACCCGGACTCCCAGATACGCAGTATTTT

d_call: -
v_call: TRBV28
clone_size: -
j_call: TRBJ1-1
cdr3_aa: CASSDSMNTEAFF
cdr3_nt: TGTGCCAGCTCTGACAGCATGAACACTGAAGCTTTCTTT

d_call: TRBD1
v_call: TRBV11-3
clone_size: -
j_call: TRBJ2-2
cdr3_aa: CASSSGNGQGNTGELFF
cdr3_nt: TGTGCCAGCAGCTCAGGAAACGGACAGGGGAACACCGGGGAGCTGTTTTTT

d_call: TRBD1
v_call: TRBV5-6
clone_size: -
j_call: TRBJ1-1
cdr3_aa: CASSLTGAPANGAFF
cdr3_nt: TGTGCCAGCAGCCTGACAGGGGCGCCTGCAAACGGAGCTTTCTTT

d_call: -
v_call: TRBV14
clone_size: -
j_call: TRBJ2-7
cdr3_aa: CASSQAPTQNRESASEQYF
cdr3_nt: TGTGCCAGCAGCCAAGCACCGACGCAAAACAGGGAATCAGCTAGCGAGCAGTACTTC

d_call: TRBD2
v_call: TRBV7-3
clone_size: -
j_call: TRBJ2-3
cdr3_aa: CASSLNPSGGGAPRGTDTQYF
cdr3_nt: TGTGCCAGCAGCTTAAACCCTAGTGGCGGGGGGGCACCTCGGGGCACAGATACGCAGTATTTT

d_call: TRBD2
v_call: TRBV7-3
clone_size: -
j_call: TRBJ2-1
cdr3_aa: CASSPRLAGGYNEQFF
cdr3_nt: TGTGCCAGCAGCCCCAGACTAGCGGGGGGATACAATGAGCAGTTCTTC

d_call: -
v_call: TRBV6-4
clone_size: -
j_call: TRBJ1-2
cdr3_aa: CASSRTVGVDGYTF
cdr3_nt: TGTGCCAGCAGTAGGACAGTGGGGGTGGATGGCTACACCTTC

d_call: TRBD1
v_call: TRBV9
clone_size: -
j_call: TRBJ2-2
cdr3_aa: CASSAGTASTGELFF
cdr3_nt: TGTGCCAGCAGCGCCGGGACAGCGAGCACCGGGGAGCTGTTTTTT

d_call: TRBD1
v_call: TRBV15
clone_size: -
j_call: TRBJ1-1
cdr3_aa: CATSARGQGYTEAFF
cdr3_nt: TGTGCCACCAGCGCCAGAGGACAGGGTTACACTGAAGCTTTCTTT

d_call: -
v_call: TRBV5-4
clone_size: -
j_call: TRBJ2-3
cdr3_aa: CASSSGGSRQDTQYF
cdr3_nt: TGTGCCAGCAGCTCCGGCGGTAGTCGGCAGGATACGCAGTATTTT

d_call: -
v_call: TRBV18
clone_size: -
j_call: TRBJ1-4
cdr3_aa: CASSYGRATNEKLFF
cdr3_nt: TGTGCCAGCTCTTACGGGAGAGCAACTAATGAAAAACTGTTTTTT

d_call: -
v_call: TRBV3-1/TRBV3-2
clone_size: -
j_call: TRBJ2-6
cdr3_aa: CASSRTADSSGANVLTF
cdr3_nt: TGTGCCAGCAGCCGAACCGCAGACAGCTCTGGGGCCAACGTCCTGACTTTC

d_call: -
v_call: TRBV3-1/TRBV3-2
clone_size: -
j_call: TRBJ1-1
cdr3_aa: CASSQARGIMNTEAFF
cdr3_nt: TGTGCCAGCAGCCAAGCTAGGGGGATCATGAACACTGAAGCTTTCTTT

d_call: TRBD2
v_call: TRBV3-1/TRBV3-2
clone_size: once
j_call: TRBJ2-3
cdr3_aa: CASSPGTSGGTTDTQYF
cdr3_nt: TGTGCCAGCAGCCCCGGGACTAGCGGGGGGACAACAGATACGCAGTATTTT

d_call: TRBD2
v_call: TRBV19
clone_size: -
j_call: TRBJ2-7
cdr3_aa: CASSPGLADLYEQYF
cdr3_nt: TGTGCCAGTAGTCCAGGACTAGCGGACCTCTACGAGCAGTACTTC

d_call: TRBD1
v_call: TRBV3-1/TRBV3-2
clone_size: once
j_call: TRBJ2-7
cdr3_aa: CASSQGQGAGEQYF
cdr3_nt: TGTGCCAGCAGCCAGGGACAGGGGGCGGGCGAGCAGTACTTC

d_call: -
v_call: TRBV6-6
clone_size: -
j_call: TRBJ1-2
cdr3_aa: CASSWENRVYGYTF
cdr3_nt: TGTGCCAGCAGTTGGGAAAACAGGGTTTATGGCTACACCTTC

d_call: -
v_call: TRBV9
clone_size: -
j_call: TRBJ1-5
cdr3_aa: CASSAEGLNQPQHF
cdr3_nt: TGTGCCAGCAGCGCCGAGGGCCTCAATCAGCCCCAGCATTTT

d_call: -
v_call: TRBV2
clone_size: -
j_call: TRBJ1-2
cdr3_aa: CASSLARNYGYTF
cdr3_nt: TGTGCCAGCAGTTTGGCTCGTAACTATGGCTACACCTTC